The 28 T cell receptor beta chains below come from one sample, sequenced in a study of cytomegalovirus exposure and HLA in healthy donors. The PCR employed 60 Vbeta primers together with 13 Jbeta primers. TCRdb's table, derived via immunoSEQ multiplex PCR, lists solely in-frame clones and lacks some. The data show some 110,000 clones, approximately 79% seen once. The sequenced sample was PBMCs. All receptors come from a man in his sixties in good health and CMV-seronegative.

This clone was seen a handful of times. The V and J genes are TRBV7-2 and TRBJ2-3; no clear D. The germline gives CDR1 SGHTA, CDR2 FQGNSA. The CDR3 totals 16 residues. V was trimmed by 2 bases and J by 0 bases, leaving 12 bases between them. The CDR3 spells CASSLTYDKSTDTQYF. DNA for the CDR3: TGTGCCAGCAGCTTAACATACGACAAAAGCACAGATACGCAGTATTTT.

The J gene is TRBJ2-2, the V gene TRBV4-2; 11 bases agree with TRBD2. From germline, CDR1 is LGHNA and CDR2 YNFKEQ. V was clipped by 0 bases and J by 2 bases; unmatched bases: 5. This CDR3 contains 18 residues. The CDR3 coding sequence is TGTGCCAGCAGCCAAGATCCACTAGCGGGGGTAAACACCGGGGAGCTGTTTTTT. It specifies CASSQDPLAGVNTGELFF.

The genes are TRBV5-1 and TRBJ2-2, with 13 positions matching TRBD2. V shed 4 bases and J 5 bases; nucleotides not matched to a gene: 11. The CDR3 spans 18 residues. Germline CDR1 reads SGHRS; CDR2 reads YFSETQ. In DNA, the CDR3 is TGCGCCAGCAGCACGCCCGGACTAGCGGGGGCTGGAACCGGGGAGCTGTTTTTT. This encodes CASSTPGLAGAGTGELFF. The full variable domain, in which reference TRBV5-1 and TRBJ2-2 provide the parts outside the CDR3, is KAGVTQTPRYLIKTRGQQVTLSCSPISGHRSVSWYQQTPGQGLQFLFEYFSETQRNKGNFPGRFSGRQFSNSRSEMNVSTLELGDSALYLCASSTPGLAGAGTGELFFGEGSRLTVL.

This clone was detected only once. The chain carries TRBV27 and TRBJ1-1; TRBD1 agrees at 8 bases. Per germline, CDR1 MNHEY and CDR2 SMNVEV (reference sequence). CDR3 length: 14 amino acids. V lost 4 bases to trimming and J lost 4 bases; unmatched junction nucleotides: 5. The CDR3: CASSSPDRVTEAFF. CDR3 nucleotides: TGTGCCAGCAGTTCCCCGGACAGGGTCACTGAAGCTTTCTTT.

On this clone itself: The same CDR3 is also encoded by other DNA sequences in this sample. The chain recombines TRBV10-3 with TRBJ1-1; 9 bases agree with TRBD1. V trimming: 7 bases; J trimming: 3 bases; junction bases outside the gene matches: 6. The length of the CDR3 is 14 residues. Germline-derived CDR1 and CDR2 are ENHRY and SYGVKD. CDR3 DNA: TGTGCCATCACCAAGGACAGGGGTTACACTGAAGCTTTCTTT. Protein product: CAITKDRGYTEAFF.

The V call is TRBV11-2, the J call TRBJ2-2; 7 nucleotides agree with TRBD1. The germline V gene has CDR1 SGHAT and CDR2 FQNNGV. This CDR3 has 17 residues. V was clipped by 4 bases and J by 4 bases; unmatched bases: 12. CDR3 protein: CASSSKRQGVGTGELFF. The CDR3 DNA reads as TGTGCCAGCAGCTCAAAACGACAGGGTGTTGGCACCGGGGAGCTGTTTTTT.

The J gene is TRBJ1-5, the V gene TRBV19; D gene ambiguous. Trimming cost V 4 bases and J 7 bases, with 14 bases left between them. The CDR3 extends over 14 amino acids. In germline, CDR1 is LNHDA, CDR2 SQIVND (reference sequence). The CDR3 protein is CASSTGVTGQPQHF. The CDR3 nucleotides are TGTGCCAGTAGTACCGGGGTGACGGGACAGCCCCAGCATTTT.

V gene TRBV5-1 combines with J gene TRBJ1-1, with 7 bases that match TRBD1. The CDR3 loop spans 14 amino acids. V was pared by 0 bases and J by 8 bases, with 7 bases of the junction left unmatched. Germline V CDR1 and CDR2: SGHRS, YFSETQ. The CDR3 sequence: CASSLDDGQVEAFF. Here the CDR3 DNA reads TGCGCCAGCAGCTTGGACGACGGACAGGTCGAAGCTTTCTTT.

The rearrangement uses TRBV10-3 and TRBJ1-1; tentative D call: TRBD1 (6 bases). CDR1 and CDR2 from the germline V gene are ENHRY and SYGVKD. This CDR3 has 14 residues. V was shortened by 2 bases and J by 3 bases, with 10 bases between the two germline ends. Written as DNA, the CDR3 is TGTGCCATCAGTGAGATTCAGGGGTACACTGAAGCTTTCTTT. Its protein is CAISEIQGYTEAFF.

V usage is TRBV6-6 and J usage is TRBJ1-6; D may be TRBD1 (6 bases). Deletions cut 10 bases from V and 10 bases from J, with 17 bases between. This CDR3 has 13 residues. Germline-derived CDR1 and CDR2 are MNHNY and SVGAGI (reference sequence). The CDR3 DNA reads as TGTGCCATTACGACAGGTTTATACTCACCCCTCCACTTT. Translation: CAITTGLYSPLHF.

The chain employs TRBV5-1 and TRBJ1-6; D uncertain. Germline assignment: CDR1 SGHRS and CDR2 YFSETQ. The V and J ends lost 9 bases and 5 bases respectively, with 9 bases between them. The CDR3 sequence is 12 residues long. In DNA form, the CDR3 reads TGCGCCAACGAACCGGATAATTCACCCCTCCACTTT. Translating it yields CANEPDNSPLHF. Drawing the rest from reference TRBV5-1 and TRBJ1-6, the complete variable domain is KAGVTQTPRYLIKTRGQQVTLSCSPISGHRSVSWYQQTPGQGLQFLFEYFSETQRNKGNFPGRFSGRQFSNSRSEMNVSTLELGDSALYLCANEPDNSPLHFGNGTRLTVT.

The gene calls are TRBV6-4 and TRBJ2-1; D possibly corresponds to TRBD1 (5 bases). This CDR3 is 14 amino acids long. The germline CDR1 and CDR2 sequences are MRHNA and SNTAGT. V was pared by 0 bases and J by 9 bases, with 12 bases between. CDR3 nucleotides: TGTGCCAGCAGTGACTCCCAGGGTACTGGTGAGCAGTTCTTC. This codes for CASSDSQGTGEQFF.

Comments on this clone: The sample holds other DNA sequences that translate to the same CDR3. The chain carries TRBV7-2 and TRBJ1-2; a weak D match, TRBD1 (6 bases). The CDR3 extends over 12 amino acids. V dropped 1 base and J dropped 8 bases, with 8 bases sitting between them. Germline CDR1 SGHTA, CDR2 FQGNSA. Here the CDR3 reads CASSLGQGGYTF. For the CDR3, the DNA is TGTGCCAGCAGCTTAGGGCAGGGGGGCTACACCTTC.

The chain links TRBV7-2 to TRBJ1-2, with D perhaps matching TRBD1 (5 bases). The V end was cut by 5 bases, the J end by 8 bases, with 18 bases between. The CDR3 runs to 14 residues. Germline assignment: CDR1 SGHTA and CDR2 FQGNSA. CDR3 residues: CASSRLSGAGGYTF. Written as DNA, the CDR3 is TGTGCCAGCAGCCGACTGAGCGGGGCTGGCGGCTACACCTTC.

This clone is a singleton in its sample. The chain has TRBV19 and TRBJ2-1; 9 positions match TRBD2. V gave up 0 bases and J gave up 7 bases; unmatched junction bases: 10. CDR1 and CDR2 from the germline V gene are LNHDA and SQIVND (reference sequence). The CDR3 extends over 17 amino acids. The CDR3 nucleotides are TGTGCCAGTAGTATAGATCGAGGGCGGGGGGGCATAAATGAGCAGTTCTTC. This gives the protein CASSIDRGRGGINEQFF.

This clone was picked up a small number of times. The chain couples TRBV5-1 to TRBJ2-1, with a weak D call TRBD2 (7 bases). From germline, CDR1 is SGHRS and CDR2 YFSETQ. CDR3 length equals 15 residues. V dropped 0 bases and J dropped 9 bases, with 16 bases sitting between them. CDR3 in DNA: TGCGCCAGCAGCTTGGTCGGGGGGCTAGGTGGTGAGCAGTTCTTC. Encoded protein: CASSLVGGLGGEQFF.

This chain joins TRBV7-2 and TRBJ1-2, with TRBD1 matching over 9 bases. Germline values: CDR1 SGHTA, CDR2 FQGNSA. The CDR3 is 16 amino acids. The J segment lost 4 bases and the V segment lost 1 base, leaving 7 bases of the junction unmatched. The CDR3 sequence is CASSLVTGGAGYGYTF. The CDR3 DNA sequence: TGTGCCAGCAGCTTAGTAACAGGGGGCGCGGGCTATGGCTACACCTTC. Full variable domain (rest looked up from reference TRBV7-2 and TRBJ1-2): GAGVSQSPSNKVTEKGKDVELRCDPISGHTALYWYRQSLGQGLEFLIYFQGNSAPDKSGLPSDRFSAERTGGSVSTLTIQRTQQEDSAVYLCASSLVTGGAGYGYTFGSGTRLTVV.

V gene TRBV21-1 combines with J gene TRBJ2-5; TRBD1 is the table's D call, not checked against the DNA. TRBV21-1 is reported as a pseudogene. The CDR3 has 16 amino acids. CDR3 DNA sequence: TGTGCCAGCAGCAAAGGGGACAGGTCCCCCGGGGAGACCCAGTACTTC. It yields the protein CASSKGDRSPGETQYF.

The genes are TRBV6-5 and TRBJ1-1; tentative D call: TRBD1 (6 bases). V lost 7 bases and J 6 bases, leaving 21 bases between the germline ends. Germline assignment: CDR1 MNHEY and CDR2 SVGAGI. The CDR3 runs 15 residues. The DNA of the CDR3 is TGTGCCAGCACCGAAAGGGGGGGCGGTTTTGCTGAAGCTTTCTTT. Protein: CASTERGGGFAEAFF.

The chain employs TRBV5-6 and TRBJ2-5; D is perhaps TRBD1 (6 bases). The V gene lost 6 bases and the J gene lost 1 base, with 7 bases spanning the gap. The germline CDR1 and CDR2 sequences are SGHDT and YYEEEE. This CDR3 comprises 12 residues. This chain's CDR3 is CASNRVQETQYF. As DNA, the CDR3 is TGTGCCAGCAACAGGGTCCAAGAGACCCAGTACTTC.

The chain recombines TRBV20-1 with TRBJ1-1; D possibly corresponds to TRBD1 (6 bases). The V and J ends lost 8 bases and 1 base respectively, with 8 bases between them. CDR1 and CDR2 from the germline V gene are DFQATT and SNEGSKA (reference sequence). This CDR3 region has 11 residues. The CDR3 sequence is CSPRGNTEAFF. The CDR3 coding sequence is TGCAGTCCCAGGGGGAACACTGAAGCTTTCTTT.

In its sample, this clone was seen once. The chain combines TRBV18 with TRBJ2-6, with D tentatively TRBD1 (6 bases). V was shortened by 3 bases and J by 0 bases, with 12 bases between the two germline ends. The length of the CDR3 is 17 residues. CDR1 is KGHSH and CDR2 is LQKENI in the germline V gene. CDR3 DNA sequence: TGTGCCAGCTCACCGCAGGGGTCCGGCTCTGGGGCCAACGTCCTGACTTTC. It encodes CASSPQGSGSGANVLTF.

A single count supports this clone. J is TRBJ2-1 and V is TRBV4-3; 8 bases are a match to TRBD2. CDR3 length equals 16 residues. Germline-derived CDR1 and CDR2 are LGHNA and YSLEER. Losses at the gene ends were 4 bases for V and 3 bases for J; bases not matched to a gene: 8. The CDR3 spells CASSLWSGGRYNEQFF. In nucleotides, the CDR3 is TGCGCCAGCAGCCTCTGGAGCGGGGGTCGCTACAATGAGCAGTTCTTC.

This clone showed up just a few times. The CDR3 loop reads CASTKAWADTQYF. CDR3 DNA: TGTGCCAGCACCAAAGCCTGGGCTGATACGCAGTATTTT. V is TRBV9 and J is TRBJ2-3; D is unclear. This CDR3 has 13 amino acids. The germline V and J ends were trimmed by 6 bases and 6 bases, with 14 bases remaining between them. The germline CDR1 and CDR2 sequences are SGDLS and YYNGEE.

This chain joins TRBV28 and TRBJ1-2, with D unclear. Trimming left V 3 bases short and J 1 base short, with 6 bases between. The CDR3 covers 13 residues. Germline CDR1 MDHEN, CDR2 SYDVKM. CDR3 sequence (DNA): TGTGCCAGCAGTTTCAGAAATAACTATGGCTACACCTTC. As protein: CASSFRNNYGYTF.

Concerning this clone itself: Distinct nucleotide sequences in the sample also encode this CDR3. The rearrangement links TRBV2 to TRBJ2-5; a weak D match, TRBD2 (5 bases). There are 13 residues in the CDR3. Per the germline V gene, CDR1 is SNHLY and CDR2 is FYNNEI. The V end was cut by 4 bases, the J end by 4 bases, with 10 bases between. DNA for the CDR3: TGTGCCAGCAGTGTCCTTGAGGGAGAGACCCAGTACTTC. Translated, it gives CASSVLEGETQYF.

The CDR3 here is CASREGLAGAGELFF. As DNA, the CDR3 is TGTGCCAGCAGGGAGGGACTAGCGGGGGCCGGGGAGCTGTTTTTT. The V gene is TRBV6-5, the J gene TRBJ2-2, with 14 bases aligning to TRBD2. The junction had 3 bases not matched to a gene; V was cut back by 6 bases and J by 6 bases. Germline V CDR1 and CDR2: MNHEY, SVGAGI. This CDR3 is built from 15 residues.

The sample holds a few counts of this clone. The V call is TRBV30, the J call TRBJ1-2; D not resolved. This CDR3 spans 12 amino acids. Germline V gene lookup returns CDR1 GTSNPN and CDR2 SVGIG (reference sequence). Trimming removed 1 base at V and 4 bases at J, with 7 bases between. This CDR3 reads CAWSEQLYGYTF. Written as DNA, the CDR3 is TGTGCCTGGAGTGAACAGCTCTATGGCTACACCTTC.